Shown below are 2 T cell receptor beta chains from a single sample sequenced in a study of blood T cell repertoires in COVID-19. Clones were read by immunoSEQ multiplex PCR, and TCRdb kept only the in-frame ones, dropping some. The sample lists 310,000 or so clones; approximately 90% were seen once. The sequenced sample consisted of PBMCs or T cells enriched from blood (not recorded which). The origin of the receptors is a woman between 40 and 55 years old who had recovered from COVID-19.

The chain couples TRBV19 to TRBJ2-5; D possibly corresponds to TRBD2 (6 bases). Trimming removed 8 bases from V and 5 bases from J, with 9 bases in between. The germline gives CDR1 LNHDA, CDR2 SQIVND (reference sequence). There are 11 residues in the CDR3. CDR3 in DNA: TGTGCCAGTCGCGGAGGGGAGACCCAGTACTTC. This sequence encodes CASRGGETQYF.

The rearrangement links TRBV19 to TRBJ1-5, with D possibly being TRBD1 (5 bases). This CDR3 has 16 residues. Germline V gene sequence: CDR1 LNHDA, CDR2 SQIVND (reference sequence). Trimming removed 1 base at V and 3 bases at J, with 13 bases between. For the CDR3, the DNA is TGTGCCAGTAGTATAGGTAGGGGTCCACCCAATCAGCCCCAGCATTTT. The encoded protein is CASSIGRGPPNQPQHF.